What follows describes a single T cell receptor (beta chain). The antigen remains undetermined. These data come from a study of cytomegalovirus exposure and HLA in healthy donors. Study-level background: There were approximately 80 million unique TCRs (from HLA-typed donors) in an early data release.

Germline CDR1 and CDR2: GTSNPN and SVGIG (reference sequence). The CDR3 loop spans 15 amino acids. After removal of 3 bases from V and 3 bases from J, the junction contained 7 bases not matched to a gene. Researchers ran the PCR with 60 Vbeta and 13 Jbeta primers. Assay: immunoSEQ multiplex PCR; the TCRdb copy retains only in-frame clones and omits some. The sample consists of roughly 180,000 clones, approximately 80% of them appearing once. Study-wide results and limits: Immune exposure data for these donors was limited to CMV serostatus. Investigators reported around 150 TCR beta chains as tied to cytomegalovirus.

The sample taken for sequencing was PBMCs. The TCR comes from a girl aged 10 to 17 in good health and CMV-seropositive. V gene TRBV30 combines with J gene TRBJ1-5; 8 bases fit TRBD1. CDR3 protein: CAWSADRGYNQPQHF. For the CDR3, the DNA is TGTGCCTGGAGCGCAGACAGGGGCTACAATCAGCCCCAGCATTTT.